The entry below gives a single TCR beta chain sequence along with its context. Its antigen is not known. Sequencing was performed with immunoSEQ multiplex PCR; in TCRdb, only in-frame clones are kept and a portion is missing. The sample has some 42,000 clones, roughly 88% seen once. The sample is drawn from a study of T cell responses to AZD1222 COVID-19 vaccine. The CDR3 is 14 amino acids. Germline V lookup: CDR1 MGHRA, CDR2 YSYEKL. V lost 1 base and J 1 base, leaving 7 bases between the germline ends. The study, taken as a whole, reports: Repertoires were collected only later (after the peak T cell response had occurred). Clonal diversity was possibly underestimated, and white British individuals and females predominated among donors. Spike-specific TCR breadth and depth grew following two AZD1222 doses. Spike regions recognized by vaccine-associated CD4 TCRs spanned the protein, led by 160-218 and 743-854.

This specimen consisted of peripheral blood, obtained 28 days after the second AZD1222 dose. This chain links TRBV4-1 with TRBJ1-1, with D unresolved. This clonotype originated in an adult who received the AZD1222 COVID-19 vaccine. The CDR3 DNA reads as TGCGCCAGCAGCCAAGGGAAAGCGAACACTGAAGCTTTCTTT. Translated, it gives CASSQGKANTEAFF.